The 15 T cell receptor beta chains listed next were all sequenced from one sample in a study of PD-1 blockade in classical Hodgkin lymphoma. Following autologous stem cell transplantation, relapse occurred in every patient, and exposure to brentuximab vedotin varied. The assay was immunoSEQ multiplex PCR, and TCRdb's table has in-frame clones only and misses some. The table records tens of thousands of clones, roughly 87% of them present only once. The specimen was peripheral blood mononuclear cells (PBMCs), collected before the second cycle of nivolumab. These receptors came from a human donor with classical Hodgkin lymphoma.

V and J are TRBV4-1 and TRBJ1-3, with TRBD1 as a possible D gene (6 bases). CDR1 MGHRA and CDR2 YSYEKL come from the germline V gene. The CDR3 consists of 16 residues. The V and J ends lost 1 base and 4 bases respectively, with 14 bases between them. The DNA for the CDR3 is TGCGCCAGCAGCCAAGTCGGGGGCGCGGGAGGAAACACCATATATTTT. It specifies CASSQVGGAGGNTIYF.

The chain carries TRBV19 and TRBJ1-5; D gene ambiguous. CDR3 length: 12 residues. Looked up from germline, CDR1 is LNHDA and CDR2 is SQIVND (reference sequence). Trimming took off 5 bases at V and 3 bases at J, with 5 bases between the two ends. The CDR3 DNA is TGTGCCAGTAGTCCGGACAATCAGCCCCAGCATTTT. Translating gives CASSPDNQPQHF.

The rearrangement links TRBV11-2 to TRBJ2-5, with 9 bases lining up with TRBD1. Germline assignment: CDR1 SGHAT and CDR2 FQNNGV. The CDR3 sequence is 15 residues long. With 4 bases clipped from V and 0 bases from J, the junction kept 3 bases outside the gene matches. CDR3 nucleotides: TGTGCCAGCAGCTGGGGACAGGGAAACCAAGAGACCCAGTACTTC. It yields the protein CASSWGQGNQETQYF.

The chain is built from TRBV28 and TRBJ1-1, with D unclear. CDR1 is MDHEN and CDR2 is SYDVKM in the germline V gene. The V end lost 3 bases, the J end lost 7 bases, and 12 bases lay between the germline ends. This CDR3 is built from 13 residues. The CDR3 loop is CASSFTSRSEAFF. The DNA for the CDR3 is TGTGCCAGCAGTTTTACATCACGGAGTGAAGCTTTCTTT.

The chain combines TRBV27 with TRBJ1-3, with 7 bases lining up with TRBD1. CDR3 size: 18 residues. CDR1 is MNHEY and CDR2 is SMNVEV in the germline V gene (reference sequence). Trimming took 8 bases from V and 2 from J; bases not matched to a gene: 18. CDR3 DNA: TGTGCCAGCTCCCCTCTTACGAGACAGGGAATTACTGGAAACACCATATATTTT. This codes for CASSPLTRQGITGNTIYF.

The chain employs TRBV2 and TRBJ2-1, with D possibly matching TRBD2 (7 bases). In germline, CDR1 is SNHLY, CDR2 FYNNEI. The CDR3 is 16 amino acids. V lost 4 bases, J lost 0 bases, and 13 bases lay in between. Here the CDR3 reads CASSVRGASSYNEQFF. CDR3 DNA: TGTGCCAGCAGTGTACGGGGGGCAAGCTCCTACAATGAGCAGTTCTTC.

The CDR3, as DNA: TGTGCCAGCAGTTACTCAGGGGAACACGAGCAGTACTTC. It translates to CASSYSGEHEQYF. The chain is built from TRBV6-5 and TRBJ2-7; perhaps TRBD1 as D (5 bases). The CDR3 runs 13 residues. The germline CDR1 and CDR2 sequences are MNHEY and SVGAGI. The ends were cut back, 0 bases at V and 5 bases at J, with 8 bases in the middle.

V is TRBV10-2 and J is TRBJ1-3; possibly TRBD1 for D (5 bases). CDR1 is WSHSY and CDR2 is SAAADI in the germline V gene. Trimming left V 10 bases short and J 0 bases short, with 19 bases between. The CDR3 consists of 16 residues. The CDR3 here is CATTGGPAGSGNTIYF. CDR3 DNA: TGCGCCACCACCGGGGGTCCGGCTGGCTCTGGAAACACCATATATTTT.

A single count supports this clone. J is TRBJ1-4 and V is TRBV11-2; TRBD1 is a possible D gene (5 bases). Trimming pared 1 base from V and 1 base from J, leaving 13 bases between. Germline CDR1 reads SGHAT; CDR2 reads FQNNGV. The CDR3 has 17 residues. For the CDR3, the DNA is TGTGCCAGCAGCTTAGGTGTTGGGGCTGGAACTAATGAAAAACTGTTTTTT. This gives the protein CASSLGVGAGTNEKLFF.

This chain connects TRBV2 to TRBJ1-4, with no clear D. V shed 6 bases and J shed 5 bases, with 22 bases lying between them. From germline, CDR1 is SNHLY and CDR2 FYNNEI. The CDR3 extends over 17 amino acids. CDR3 DNA sequence: TGTGCCAGCAGCCAATTCCCTCTGACGGTCCAAAATGAAAAACTGTTTTTT. It codes for CASSQFPLTVQNEKLFF.

CDR3 sequence reads: CASATSYEQYF. The CDR3 DNA is TGTGCCAGCGCCACTTCCTACGAGCAGTACTTC. V is TRBV11-2 and J is TRBJ2-7; no reliable D call. Trimming left V 8 bases short and J 1 base short, with 6 bases between. The length of the CDR3 is 11 residues. CDR1 is SGHAT and CDR2 is FQNNGV in the germline V gene.

The chain uses TRBV7-8 and TRBJ2-3; D is unclear. V was cut by 8 bases and J by 2 bases, with 11 bases left in between. Germline lookup yields CDR1 SGHVS and CDR2 FQNEAQ. CDR3 length: 13 residues. DNA for the CDR3: TGTGCCAGCGCTGGACGATTCACAGATACGCAGTATTTT. This sequence encodes CASAGRFTDTQYF.

CDR3 nucleotides: TGCGCCAGCAGCATGGGACTAGCGGGAGGAAAATACAATGAGCAGTTCTTC. Translated, it gives CASSMGLAGGKYNEQFF. The chain is built from TRBV5-1 and TRBJ2-1; 15 bases are shared with TRBD2. CDR1 is SGHRS, CDR2 YFSETQ, per germline. The CDR3 consists of 17 residues. Unmatched junction bases numbered 6, after V lost 4 bases and J lost 4 bases.

This rearrangement joins TRBV6-5 to TRBJ2-5; TRBD1 might be the D (6 bases). CDR1 and CDR2 from the germline V gene are MNHEY and SVGAGI. Trimming took 3 bases from V and 4 from J, leaving 12 bases between them. The CDR3 runs 14 residues. The CDR3 DNA sequence: TGTGCCAGCAGTTATAGTTCACAGGGAGAGACCCAGTACTTC. This translates into CASSYSSQGETQYF.

V is TRBV10-2 and J is TRBJ2-1; no reliable D call. The CDR3 has 13 residues. The V end was cut by 2 bases, the J end by 4 bases, with 6 bases between. Germline V gives CDR1 WSHSY, CDR2 SAAADI. CDR3 nucleotides: TGCGCCAGCAGTGAGACAGTTTACAATGAGCAGTTCTTC. Amino acids: CASSETVYNEQFF.